This T cell receptor (beta chain) emerged from a study of early T cells in non-severe SARS-CoV-2 infection. Study overall: The sequenced material was bulk RNA from unsorted whole blood, and its chains were unpaired. Study results and caveats: Matching with VDJdb favored anti-spike CD8 responses (missing private and CD4 specificities).

cDNA molecules, individually, were tagged with unique molecular identifiers. TCRdb reprocessed the 5' RACE reads via MiXCR and lists one record per CDR3 protein. The profile covers 70,000 to 95,000 distinct CDR3 sequences, with roughly 14% appearing a single time and less than 0.6% taken by the ten largest. The CDR3 is 12 amino acids. Trimming left V 6 bases short and J 3 bases short, with 8 bases between. The germline gives CDR1 SQVTM, CDR2 ANQGSEA. The sample holds a few counts of this clonotype. No antigen is known for it. This clonotype was obtained from an adult who was a healthcare worker with PCR-confirmed SARS-CoV-2 infection or an uninfected control (not recorded which). The sequenced sample consisted of whole blood. This sequence joins TRBV29-1 and TRBJ2-2; D not certain. CDR3 amino acids: CSVYSYTGELFF. CDR3 nucleotide sequence: TGCAGCGTATACAGTTACACCGGGGAGCTGTTTTTT.